One and the same sample provided the 24 T cell receptor beta chains below, sequenced in a study of cytomegalovirus exposure and HLA in healthy donors. Only in-frame clones appear in the TCRdb table, and some are missing; sequencing was by immunoSEQ multiplex PCR. The data contain 170,000 or so clones, about 85% of them singletons. Sequenced input: PBMCs. The receptor source for this set is a man aged 18 to 29 in good health and CMV-seropositive.

This chain connects TRBV27 to TRBJ2-1, with 12 bases matching TRBD2. Germline V gives CDR1 MNHEY, CDR2 SMNVEV (reference sequence). This CDR3 is built from 14 residues. V lost 6 bases to trimming and J lost 6 bases; unmatched junction nucleotides: 3. CDR3 residues: CASSGLAGLNEQFF. In DNA form, the CDR3 reads TGTGCCAGCAGCGGACTAGCGGGACTCAATGAGCAGTTCTTC.

This chain links TRBV7-2 with TRBJ2-3, with D perhaps matching TRBD2 (5 bases). In germline, CDR1 is SGHTA, CDR2 FQGNSA. The CDR3 covers 15 residues. V was trimmed by 6 bases and J by 4 bases, leaving 17 bases between them. The CDR3 sequence: CASRQPRTGADTQYF. The CDR3 coding sequence is TGTGCCAGCAGACAACCGCGGACTGGAGCAGATACGCAGTATTTT.

This chain connects TRBV25-1 to TRBJ1-5; 7 nucleotides line up with TRBD1. Germline V CDR1 and CDR2: MGHDK, SYGVNS. The CDR3 spans 15 residues. V was pared by 7 bases and J by 1 base, with 7 bases of the junction left unmatched. DNA for the CDR3: TGTGCCAGCATCTCCGACAGGGACAGCAATCAGCCCCAGCATTTT. Protein: CASISDRDSNQPQHF.

This clone was detected only a few times. This rearrangement joins TRBV4-1 to TRBJ1-1; D is uncertain. The ends were cut back, 1 base at V and 4 bases at J, with 13 bases in the middle. This CDR3 comprises 15 residues. Per germline, CDR1 MGHRA and CDR2 YSYEKL. The CDR3 sequence: CASSQGQQFATEAFF. The CDR3 DNA reads TGCGCCAGCAGCCAAGGGCAACAGTTCGCCACTGAAGCTTTCTTT.

The J gene is TRBJ2-1, the V gene TRBV6-7; D is possibly TRBD2 (7 bases). TRBV6-7 is flagged as an ORF with uncertain function. V was cut by 0 bases and J by 4 bases, with 28 bases left in between. The CDR3 is 21 amino acids. The CDR3 nucleotides read TGTGCCAGCAGTTACTCGAGTTTCCCCTATTCGGGGGGCAATAATTACAATGAGCAGTTCTTC. It translates to CASSYSSFPYSGGNNYNEQFF.

This clone was recorded a few times. CDR3 DNA sequence: TGTGCCAGCAGTGAAAGGGGTCTCGACCAGGGGTCACCCCTCCACTTT. This gives the protein CASSERGLDQGSPLHF. V and J are TRBV2 and TRBJ1-6; D may be TRBD1 (6 bases). The V gene's germline CDR1 is SNHLY and CDR2 FYNNEI. V lost 2 bases and J lost 10, with 18 bases in between. The CDR3 consists of 16 residues.

The table lists this clone with a count of one. The chain recombines TRBV30 with TRBJ2-3; 7 bases are shared with TRBD1. Germline V gene sequence: CDR1 GTSNPN, CDR2 SVGIG (reference sequence). CDR3 length: 15 amino acids. V gave up 2 bases and J gave up 0 bases; unmatched junction bases: 5. CDR3 sequence reads: CAWSLGQASTDTQYF. CDR3 DNA: TGTGCCTGGAGTCTCGGACAGGCAAGCACAGATACGCAGTATTTT.

The chain links TRBV4-1 to TRBJ2-5; the match to TRBD2 covers 11 bases. V dropped 0 bases and J dropped 3; count of bases not matched to a gene: 9. Germline CDR1 is MGHRA and CDR2 is YSYEKL. The CDR3 runs to 18 residues. The CDR3 loop is CASSQDLLRLAGKETQYF. In DNA form, the CDR3 reads TGCGCCAGCAGCCAAGATCTCCTCAGACTAGCGGGGAAAGAGACCCAGTACTTC.

The chain uses TRBV7-9 and TRBJ2-7, with 9 nucleotides matching TRBD1. The CDR3 has 14 amino acids. In germline, CDR1 is SEHNR, CDR2 FQNEAQ (reference sequence). The V and J ends lost 4 bases and 5 bases, in that order; junction bases with no gene match: 6. This CDR3 is CASSSGTGQDEQYF. Written as DNA, the CDR3 is TGTGCCAGCAGCTCAGGGACAGGGCAGGACGAGCAGTACTTC. Looking up the rest from reference TRBV7-9 and TRBJ2-7 gives the full variable domain: DTGVSQNPRHKITKRGQNVTFRCDPISEHNRLYWYRQTLGQGPEFLTYFQNEAQLEKSRLLSDRFSAERPKGSFSTLEIQRTEQGDSAMYLCASSSGTGQDEQYFGPGTRLTVT.

V gene TRBV5-8 combines with J gene TRBJ2-7; D remains ambiguous. V was clipped by 0 bases and J by 1 base, with 11 bases between them. The germline gives CDR1 SGHTS, CDR2 YDEGEE. CDR3 length equals 15 residues. The CDR3 spells CASSLDRQESYEQYF. In nucleotides, the CDR3 is TGTGCCAGCAGCTTGGACAGACAAGAATCCTACGAGCAGTACTTC.

The rearrangement uses TRBV11-2 and TRBJ1-4; TRBD1 aligns across 9 bases. After removal of 4 bases from V and 8 bases from J, the junction contained 2 bases not matched to a gene. This CDR3 has 13 amino acids. Germline CDR1 reads SGHAT; CDR2 reads FQNNGV. As DNA, the CDR3 is TGTGCCAGCAGCTCGGGGACAGGGGAAAAACTGTTTTTT. Amino acid sequence: CASSSGTGEKLFF.

This clone was seen just once. The rearrangement uses TRBV2 and TRBJ2-7, with D possibly TRBD1 on 6 matching bases. The V end was cut by 4 bases, the J end by 6 bases, with 19 bases between. The germline V gene encodes CDR1 SNHLY and CDR2 FYNNEI. This CDR3 comprises 15 residues. CDR3: CASSATGRGMGEQYF. The CDR3 bases are TGTGCCAGCAGTGCTACAGGGAGAGGCATGGGCGAGCAGTACTTC.

J is TRBJ1-2 and V is TRBV7-9; possibly TRBD1 for D (6 bases). Germline loops: CDR1 SEHNR, CDR2 FQNEAQ (reference sequence). Trimming shortened V by 5 bases and J by 3 bases, and 16 bases separated the two germline ends. The CDR3 runs to 15 residues. The CDR3 DNA is TGTGCCAGCAGCACACAGGGTGGTGAATACTATGGCTACACCTTC. Its translation is CASSTQGGEYYGYTF.

This chain uses TRBV2 with TRBJ2-3; D possibly corresponds to TRBD2 (6 bases). Germline loops: CDR1 SNHLY, CDR2 FYNNEI. Trimming took off 3 bases at V and 3 bases at J, with 16 bases between the two ends. This CDR3 is 16 amino acids long. As DNA, the CDR3 is TGTGCCAGCAGTGATATTTGGGGGGAGAAGACAGATACGCAGTATTTT. Its protein product is CASSDIWGEKTDTQYF. Combining the CDR3 with reference TRBV2 and TRBJ2-3 gives the whole variable domain EPEVTQTPSHQVTQMGQEVILRCVPISNHLYFYWYRQILGQKVEFLVSFYNNEISEKSEIFDDQFSVERPDGSNFTLKIRSTKLEDSAMYFCASSDIWGEKTDTQYFGPGTRLTVL.

CDR3 region: CASSAQGSQETQYF. In DNA form, the CDR3 reads TGTGCCAGCAGCGCCCAGGGGAGCCAAGAGACCCAGTACTTC. V usage is TRBV13 and J usage is TRBJ2-5, with TRBD1 as a possible D gene (6 bases). Germline loops: CDR1 PRHDT, CDR2 FYEKMQ (reference sequence). The CDR3 extends over 14 amino acids. V was trimmed by 5 bases and J by 1 base, leaving 11 bases between them.

This clone was counted between two and nine times. The rearrangement links TRBV28 to TRBJ2-7; tentative D call: TRBD2 (6 bases). This CDR3 has 15 amino acids. CDR1 MDHEN and CDR2 SYDVKM come from the germline V gene. Trimming removed 6 bases at V and 7 bases at J, with 22 bases between. CDR3 residues: CASRLPGVSSGEQYF. The CDR3 DNA reads as TGTGCCAGCAGATTACCGGGGGTGTCATCGGGGGAGCAGTACTTC.

The V and J genes are TRBV5-8 and TRBJ2-1, with TRBD1 matching over 11 bases. CDR3 length: 17 amino acids. Trimming removed 4 bases from V and 5 bases from J; junction bases left unmatched: 11. CDR1 and CDR2 (germline): SGHTS, YDEGEE. The CDR3 coding sequence is TGTGCCAGCAGCCCCAGGACAGGGGGCTCTTTACACAATGAGCAGTTCTTC. Translating gives CASSPRTGGSLHNEQFF. Full variable domain (outside the CDR3, taken from reference TRBV5-8 and TRBJ2-1): EAGVTQSPTHLIKTRGQQATLRCSPISGHTSVYWYQQALGLGLQFLLWYDEGEERNRGNFPPRFSGRQFPNYSSELNVNALELEDSALYLCASSPRTGGSLHNEQFFGPGTRLTVL.

V and J are TRBV7-8 and TRBJ1-2, with 8 bases fitting TRBD1. CDR1 SGHVS and CDR2 FQNEAQ come from the germline V gene. Trimming cost V 1 base and J 4 bases; bases outside gene matches: 11. The CDR3 is 17 amino acids. This chain's CDR3 is CASSLEGRTGSVYGYTF. In DNA, the CDR3 is TGTGCCAGCAGCTTAGAGGGTAGGACAGGGTCGGTCTATGGCTACACCTTC.

The V call is TRBV5-8, the J call TRBJ1-2, with TRBD1 identical over 8 bases. V lost 3 bases and J lost 8; bases outside the gene matches: 12. In germline, CDR1 is SGHTS, CDR2 YDEGEE. This CDR3 comprises 15 residues. The CDR3 DNA reads as TGTGCCAGCAGCTCCCCGGGACAGGACACGGGGGGCTACACCTTC. Its protein product is CASSSPGQDTGGYTF.

This clone has a single count. This chain uses TRBV7-9 with TRBJ2-3, with D possibly TRBD2 on 5 matching bases. V lost 4 bases, J lost 0 bases, and 11 bases lay in between. Per the germline V gene, CDR1 is SEHNR and CDR2 is FQNEAQ (reference sequence). CDR3 length equals 15 residues. The CDR3 bases are TGTGCCAGCAGCTCCCGGACTGGTAGCACAGATACGCAGTATTTT. Protein: CASSSRTGSTDTQYF.

This clone was observed a single time. The V and J genes are TRBV29-1 and TRBJ2-1; 10 bases line up with TRBD2. With V trimmed by 6 bases and J by 6 bases, 11 bases remained unmatched. This CDR3 has 15 residues. Germline V gene sequence: CDR1 SQVTM, CDR2 ANQGSEA. CDR3 protein: CSVNKPGLAPNEQFF. CDR3 in DNA: TGCAGCGTCAATAAGCCGGGACTAGCGCCCAATGAGCAGTTCTTC.

V gene TRBV10-2 combines with J gene TRBJ2-3, with 9 nucleotides matching TRBD2. Germline trimming cut 6 bases from V and 2 bases from J; bases unmatched to any gene: 3. The germline V gene encodes CDR1 WSHSY and CDR2 SAAADI. The CDR3 has 14 residues. In DNA, the CDR3 is TGCGCCAGCAGGGCGGGGGGGTTCACAGATACGCAGTATTTT. Encoded protein: CASRAGGFTDTQYF.

V and J are TRBV5-1 and TRBJ2-2, with a possible D match to TRBD1 (5 bases). The germline V gene has CDR1 SGHRS and CDR2 YFSETQ. The V gene lost 3 bases and the J gene lost 7 bases, with 13 bases spanning the gap. CDR3 length: 14 residues. The CDR3 here is CASSSSGILGELFF. The CDR3 DNA is TGCGCCAGCAGCTCCTCAGGGATCCTCGGGGAGCTGTTTTTT.

The chain recombines TRBV2 with TRBJ2-1; the match to TRBD1 covers 7 bases. Unmatched junction bases numbered 3, after V lost 4 bases and J lost 6 bases. Per the germline V gene, CDR1 is SNHLY and CDR2 is FYNNEI. This CDR3 is 13 amino acids long. CDR3 amino acids: CASSGQGTNEQFF. The CDR3 DNA follows: TGTGCCAGCAGTGGACAGGGAACCAATGAGCAGTTCTTC.